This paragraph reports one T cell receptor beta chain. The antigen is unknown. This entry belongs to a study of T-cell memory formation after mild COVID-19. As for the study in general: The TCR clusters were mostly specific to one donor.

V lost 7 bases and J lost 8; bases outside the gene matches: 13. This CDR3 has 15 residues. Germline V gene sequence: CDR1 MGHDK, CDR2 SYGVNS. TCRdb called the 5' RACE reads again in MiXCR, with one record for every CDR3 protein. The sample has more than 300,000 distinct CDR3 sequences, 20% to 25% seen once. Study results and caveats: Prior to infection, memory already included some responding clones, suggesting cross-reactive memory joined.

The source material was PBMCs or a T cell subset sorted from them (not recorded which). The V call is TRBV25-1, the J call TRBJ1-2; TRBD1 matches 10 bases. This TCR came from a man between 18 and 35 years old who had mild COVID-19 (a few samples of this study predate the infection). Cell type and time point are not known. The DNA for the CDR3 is TGTGCCAGCAAGGACCCGGGACAGGGGTTGAGCGGCTACACCTTC. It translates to CASKDPGQGLSGYTF.